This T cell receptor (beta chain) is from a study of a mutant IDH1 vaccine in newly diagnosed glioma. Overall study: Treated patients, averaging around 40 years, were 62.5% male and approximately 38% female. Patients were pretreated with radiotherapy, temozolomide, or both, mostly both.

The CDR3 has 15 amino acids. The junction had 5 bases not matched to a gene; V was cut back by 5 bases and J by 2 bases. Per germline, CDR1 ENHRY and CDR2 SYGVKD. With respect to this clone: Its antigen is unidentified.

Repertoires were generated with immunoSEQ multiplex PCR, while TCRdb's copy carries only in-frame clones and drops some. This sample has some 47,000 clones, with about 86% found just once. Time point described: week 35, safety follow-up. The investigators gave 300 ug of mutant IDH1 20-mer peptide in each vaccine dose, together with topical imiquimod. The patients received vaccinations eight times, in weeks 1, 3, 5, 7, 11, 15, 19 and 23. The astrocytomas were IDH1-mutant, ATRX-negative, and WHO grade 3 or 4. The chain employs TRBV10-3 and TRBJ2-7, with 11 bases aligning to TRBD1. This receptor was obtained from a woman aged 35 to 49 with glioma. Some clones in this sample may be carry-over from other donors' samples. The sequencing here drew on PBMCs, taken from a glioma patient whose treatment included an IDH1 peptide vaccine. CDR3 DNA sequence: TGTGCCATCAGTAACCCGGGACAGGGGGCCTACGAGCAGTACTTC. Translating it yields CAISNPGQGAYEQYF.